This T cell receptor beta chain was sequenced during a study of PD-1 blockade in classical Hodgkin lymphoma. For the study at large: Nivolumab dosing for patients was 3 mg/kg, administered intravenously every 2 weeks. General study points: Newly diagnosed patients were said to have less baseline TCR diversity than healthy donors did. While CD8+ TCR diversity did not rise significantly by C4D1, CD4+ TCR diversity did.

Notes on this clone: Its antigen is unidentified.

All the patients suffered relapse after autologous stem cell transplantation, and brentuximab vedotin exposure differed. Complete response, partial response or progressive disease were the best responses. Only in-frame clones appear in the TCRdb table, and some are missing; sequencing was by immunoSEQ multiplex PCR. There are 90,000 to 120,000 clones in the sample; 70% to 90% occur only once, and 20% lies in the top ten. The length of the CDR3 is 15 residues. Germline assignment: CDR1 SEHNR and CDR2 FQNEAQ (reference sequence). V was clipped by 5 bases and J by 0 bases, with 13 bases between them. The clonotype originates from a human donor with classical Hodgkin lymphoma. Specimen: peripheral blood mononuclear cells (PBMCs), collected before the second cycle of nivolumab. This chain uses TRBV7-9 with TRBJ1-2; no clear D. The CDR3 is CASSAAGLANYGYTF. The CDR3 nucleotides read TGTGCCAGCAGCGCGGCGGGGTTGGCTAACTATGGCTACACCTTC.